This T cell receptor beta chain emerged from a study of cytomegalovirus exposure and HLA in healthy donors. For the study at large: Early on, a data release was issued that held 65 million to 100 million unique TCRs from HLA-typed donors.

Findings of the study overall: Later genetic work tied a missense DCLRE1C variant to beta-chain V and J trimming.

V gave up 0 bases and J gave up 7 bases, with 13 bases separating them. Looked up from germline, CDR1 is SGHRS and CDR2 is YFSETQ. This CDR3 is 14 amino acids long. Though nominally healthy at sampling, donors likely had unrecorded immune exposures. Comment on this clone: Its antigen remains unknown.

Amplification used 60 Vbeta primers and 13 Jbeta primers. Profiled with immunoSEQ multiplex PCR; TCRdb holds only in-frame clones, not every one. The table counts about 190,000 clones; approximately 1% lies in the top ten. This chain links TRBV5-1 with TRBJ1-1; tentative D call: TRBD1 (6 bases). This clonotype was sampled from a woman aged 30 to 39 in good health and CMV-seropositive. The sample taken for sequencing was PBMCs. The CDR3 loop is CASSLDGQPYEAFF. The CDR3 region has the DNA TGCGCCAGCAGCTTGGATGGACAGCCTTATGAAGCTTTCTTT. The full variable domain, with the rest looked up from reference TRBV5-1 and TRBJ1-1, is KAGVTQTPRYLIKTRGQQVTLSCSPISGHRSVSWYQQTPGQGLQFLFEYFSETQRNKGNFPGRFSGRQFSNSRSEMNVSTLELGDSALYLCASSLDGQPYEAFFGQGTRLTVV.